This T cell receptor beta chain was captured in a study of blood T cells in healthy people across ages. Whole-study results and caveats: Fewer expanded clones and more diversity marked long-lived versus aged donors.

For this clonotype: Antigen: not known. Mismatch with germline at one junction end may stem from a read error.

The authors ran a second PCR of about 7 to 11 cycles using a sample-barcoded 5' primer and a J-beta primer mix. MiXCR, applied by TCRdb to the 5' RACE reads, yields one record per CDR3 protein. The table lists 760,000 or so distinct CDR3 sequences, roughly 25% of them singletons. The study drew donors from healthy Caucasian individuals in Russia aged roughly 6 to 100. CDR1 and CDR2 (germline): LGHNA, YSLEER. This CDR3 has 16 residues. These same records also appear under a second study, on T cells of mothers and their children.

This chain joins TRBV4-3 and TRBJ2-5; 12 positions match TRBD2. The source of this sequence is a boy aged 5-17 years in good health. Sequencing was performed on blood. CDR3 amino acids: CASSQETIGLAGQLFF. CDR3 nucleotides: TGCGCCAGCAGCCAGGAAACCATCGGACTAGCGGGGCAGCTGTTCTTC.